This TCR beta chain was observed in a study of cytomegalovirus exposure and HLA in healthy donors. After removal of 4 bases from V and 5 bases from J, the junction contained 13 bases not matched to a gene. The CDR3 length is 16 residues. Germline V lookup: CDR1 WNHNN, CDR2 SYGVQD (reference sequence). On this clone: Antigen specificity is unknown.

Assay: immunoSEQ multiplex PCR; the TCRdb copy retains only in-frame clones and omits some. The table shows roughly 260,000 clones, with 85% to 90% occurring only once. General study results and limits: Researchers catalogued some 160 TCR beta chains as cytomegalovirus-associated. Specificity of three CMV-associated chains for CMV antigens was verified in vitro.

Sample: PBMCs. The source of this sequence is a woman between 18 and 29 years old in good health and CMV-seronegative. The chain combines TRBV10-1 with TRBJ1-1; 7 bases line up with TRBD1. The CDR3 region is CASSGIRTGVRTEAFF. In DNA, the CDR3 is TGCGCCAGCAGTGGAATAAGAACAGGGGTCCGGACTGAAGCTTTCTTT.